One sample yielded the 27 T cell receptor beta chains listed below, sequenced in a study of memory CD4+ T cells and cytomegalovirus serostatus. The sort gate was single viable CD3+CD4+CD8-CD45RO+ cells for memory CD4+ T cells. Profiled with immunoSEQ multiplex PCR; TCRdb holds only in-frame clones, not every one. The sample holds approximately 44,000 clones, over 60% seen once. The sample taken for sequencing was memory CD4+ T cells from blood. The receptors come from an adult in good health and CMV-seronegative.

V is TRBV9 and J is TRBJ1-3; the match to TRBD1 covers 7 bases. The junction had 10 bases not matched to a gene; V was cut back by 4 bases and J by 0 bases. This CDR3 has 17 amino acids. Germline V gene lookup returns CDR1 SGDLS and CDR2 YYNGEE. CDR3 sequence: CASSLRQGGSSGNTIYF. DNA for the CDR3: TGTGCCAGCAGCTTAAGACAGGGCGGAAGCTCTGGAAACACCATATATTTT.

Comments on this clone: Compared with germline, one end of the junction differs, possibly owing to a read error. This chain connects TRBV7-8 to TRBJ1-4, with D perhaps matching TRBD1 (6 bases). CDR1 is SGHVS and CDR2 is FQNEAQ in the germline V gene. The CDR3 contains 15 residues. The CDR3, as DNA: TGTGCCAGCAGCTTAGCGAGGGGGGCTAACGAAAAACTGTTTTTT. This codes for CASSLARGANEKLFF.

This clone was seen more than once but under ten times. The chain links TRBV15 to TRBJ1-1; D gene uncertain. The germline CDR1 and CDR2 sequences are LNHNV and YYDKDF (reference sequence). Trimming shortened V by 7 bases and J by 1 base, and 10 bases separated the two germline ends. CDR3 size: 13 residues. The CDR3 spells CATTYPGNTEAFF. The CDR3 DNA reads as TGTGCCACCACTTACCCGGGGAACACTGAAGCTTTCTTT.

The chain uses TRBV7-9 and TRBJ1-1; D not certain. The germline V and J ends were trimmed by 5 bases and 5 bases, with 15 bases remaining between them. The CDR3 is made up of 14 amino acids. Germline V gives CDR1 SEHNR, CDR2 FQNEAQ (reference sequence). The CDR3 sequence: CASSPYFSGTEAFF. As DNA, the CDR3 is TGTGCCAGCAGCCCATACTTTAGCGGTACTGAAGCTTTCTTT.

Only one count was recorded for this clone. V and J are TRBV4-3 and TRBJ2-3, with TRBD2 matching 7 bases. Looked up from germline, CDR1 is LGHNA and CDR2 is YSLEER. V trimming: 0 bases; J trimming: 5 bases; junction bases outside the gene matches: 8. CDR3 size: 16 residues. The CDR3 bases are TGCGCCAGCAGCCAAGATACCCGCGGGAGTGGAGATACGCAGTATTTT. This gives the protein CASSQDTRGSGDTQYF.

This CDR3 reads CASSPPGQGYNEQFF. CDR3 DNA: TGTGCCAGCAGTCCGCCGGGACAGGGGTACAATGAGCAGTTCTTC. V gene TRBV2 combines with J gene TRBJ2-1; 10 positions match TRBD1. Germline CDR1 is SNHLY and CDR2 is FYNNEI. This CDR3 has 15 amino acids. V trimming: 5 bases; J trimming: 4 bases; junction bases outside the gene matches: 5. The full variable domain, completed using reference TRBV2 and TRBJ2-1, is EPEVTQTPSHQVTQMGQEVILRCVPISNHLYFYWYRQILGQKVEFLVSFYNNEISEKSEIFDDQFSVERPDGSNFTLKIRSTKLEDSAMYFCASSPPGQGYNEQFFGPGTRLTVL.

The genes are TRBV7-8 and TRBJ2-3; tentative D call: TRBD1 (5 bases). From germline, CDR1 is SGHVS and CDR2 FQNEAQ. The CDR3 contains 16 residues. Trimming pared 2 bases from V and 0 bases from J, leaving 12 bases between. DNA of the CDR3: TGTGCCAGCAGCTTATTTGCAGGGTCTAGCACAGATACGCAGTATTTT. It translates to CASSLFAGSSTDTQYF.

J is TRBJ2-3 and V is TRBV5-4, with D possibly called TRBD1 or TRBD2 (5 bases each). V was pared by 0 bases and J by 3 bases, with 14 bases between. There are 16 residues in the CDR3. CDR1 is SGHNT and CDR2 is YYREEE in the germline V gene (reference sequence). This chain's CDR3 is CASSLGRDGKTDTQYF. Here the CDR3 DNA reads TGTGCCAGCAGCTTGGGCCGGGACGGAAAAACAGATACGCAGTATTTT.

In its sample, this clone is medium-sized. The CDR3 DNA follows: TGCGCCAGCAGTGAGTCGGTCAGCTACACCGGGGAGCTGTTTTTT. Protein product: CASSESVSYTGELFF. The V and J genes are TRBV10-2 and TRBJ2-2; unclear D gene. Germline assignment: CDR1 WSHSY and CDR2 SAAADI. CDR3 size: 15 residues. The V and J ends lost 0 bases and 3 bases respectively, with 8 bases between them.

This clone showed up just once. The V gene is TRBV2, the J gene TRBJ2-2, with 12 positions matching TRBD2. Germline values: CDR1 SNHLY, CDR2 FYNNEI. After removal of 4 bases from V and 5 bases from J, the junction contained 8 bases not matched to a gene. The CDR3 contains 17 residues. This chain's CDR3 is CASSGTRGLAGTGELFF. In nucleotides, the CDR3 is TGTGCCAGCAGTGGGACCCGAGGACTAGCGGGAACCGGGGAGCTGTTTTTT.

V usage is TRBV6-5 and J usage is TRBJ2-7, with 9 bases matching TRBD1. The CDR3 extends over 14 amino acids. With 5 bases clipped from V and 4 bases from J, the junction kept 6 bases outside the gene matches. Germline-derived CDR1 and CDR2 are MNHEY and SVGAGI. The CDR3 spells CASSSDRGSYEQYF. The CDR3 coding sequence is TGTGCCAGCAGTAGCGACAGGGGGTCGTACGAGCAGTACTTC.

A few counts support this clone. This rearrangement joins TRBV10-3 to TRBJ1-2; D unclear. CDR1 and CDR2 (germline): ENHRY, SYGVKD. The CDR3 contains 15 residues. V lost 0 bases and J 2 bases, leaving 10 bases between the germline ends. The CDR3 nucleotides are TGTGCCATCAGTGAGTCGAGGGAATCGAACTATGGCTACACCTTC. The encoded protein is CAISESRESNYGYTF.

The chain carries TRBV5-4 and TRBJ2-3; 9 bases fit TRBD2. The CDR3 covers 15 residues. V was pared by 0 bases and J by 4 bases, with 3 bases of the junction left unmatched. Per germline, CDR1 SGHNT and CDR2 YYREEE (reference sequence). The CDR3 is CASSLVASGADTQYF. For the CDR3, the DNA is TGTGCCAGCAGCTTGGTCGCTAGCGGGGCAGATACGCAGTATTTT.

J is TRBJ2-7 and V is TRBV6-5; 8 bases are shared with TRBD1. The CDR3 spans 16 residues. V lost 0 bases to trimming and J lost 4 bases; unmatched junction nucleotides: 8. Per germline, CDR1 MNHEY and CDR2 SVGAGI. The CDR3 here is CASSYSAGQGYYEQYF. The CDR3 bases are TGTGCCAGCAGTTACTCTGCAGGACAGGGTTATTACGAGCAGTACTTC.

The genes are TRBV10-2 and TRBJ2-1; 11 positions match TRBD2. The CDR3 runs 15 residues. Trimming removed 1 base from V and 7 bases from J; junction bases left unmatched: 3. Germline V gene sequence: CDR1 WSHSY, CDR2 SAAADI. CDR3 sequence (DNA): TGCGCCAGCAGTGAGTGGGGACTAGCGGCGAATGAGCAGTTCTTC. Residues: CASSEWGLAANEQFF.

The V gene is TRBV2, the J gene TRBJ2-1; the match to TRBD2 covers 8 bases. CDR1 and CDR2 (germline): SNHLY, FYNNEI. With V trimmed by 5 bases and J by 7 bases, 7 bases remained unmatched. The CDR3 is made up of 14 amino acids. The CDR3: CASSPISGINEQFF. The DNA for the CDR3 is TGTGCCAGCAGTCCCATTAGCGGGATAAATGAGCAGTTCTTC.

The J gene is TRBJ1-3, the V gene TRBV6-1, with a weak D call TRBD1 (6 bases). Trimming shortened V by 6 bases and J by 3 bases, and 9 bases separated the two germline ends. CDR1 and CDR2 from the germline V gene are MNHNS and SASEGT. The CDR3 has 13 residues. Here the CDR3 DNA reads TGTGCCAGCAGCGTACAGGGTGGAAACACCATATATTTT. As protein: CASSVQGGNTIYF.

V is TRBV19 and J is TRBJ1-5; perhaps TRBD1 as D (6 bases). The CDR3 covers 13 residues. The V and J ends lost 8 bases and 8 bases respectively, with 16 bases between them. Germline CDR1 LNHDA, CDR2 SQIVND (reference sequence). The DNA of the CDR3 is TGTGCCAGTGCGGCAGGGGCTCGCGAGCCCCAGCATTTT. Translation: CASAAGAREPQHF.

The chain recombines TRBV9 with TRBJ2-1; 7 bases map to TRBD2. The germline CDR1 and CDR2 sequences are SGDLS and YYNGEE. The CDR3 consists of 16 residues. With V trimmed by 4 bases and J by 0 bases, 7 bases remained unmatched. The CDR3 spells CASSRSGPSSYNEQFF. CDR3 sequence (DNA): TGTGCCAGCAGCCGTAGCGGGCCCAGCTCCTACAATGAGCAGTTCTTC.

CDR3 sequence reads: CASDTKRTGGGYGYTF. Written as DNA, the CDR3 is TGTGCCAGCGACACTAAACGGACAGGGGGGGGCTATGGCTACACCTTC. The chain recombines TRBV28 with TRBJ1-2; 10 bases fit TRBD1. Germline V gives CDR1 MDHEN, CDR2 SYDVKM. The CDR3 totals 16 residues. After removal of 8 bases from V and 4 bases from J, the junction contained 13 bases not matched to a gene.

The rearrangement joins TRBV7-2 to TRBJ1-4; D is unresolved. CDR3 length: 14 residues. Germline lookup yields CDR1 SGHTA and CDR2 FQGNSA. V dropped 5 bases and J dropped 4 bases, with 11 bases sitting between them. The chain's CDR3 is CASSADTFNEKLFF. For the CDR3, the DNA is TGTGCCAGCAGCGCCGACACCTTTAATGAAAAACTGTTTTTT.

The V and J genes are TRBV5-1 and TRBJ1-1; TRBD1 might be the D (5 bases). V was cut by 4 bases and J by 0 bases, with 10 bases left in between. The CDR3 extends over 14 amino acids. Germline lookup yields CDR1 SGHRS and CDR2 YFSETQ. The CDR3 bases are TGCGCCAGCAGCCCGGACACCTTGAACACTGAAGCTTTCTTT. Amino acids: CASSPDTLNTEAFF.

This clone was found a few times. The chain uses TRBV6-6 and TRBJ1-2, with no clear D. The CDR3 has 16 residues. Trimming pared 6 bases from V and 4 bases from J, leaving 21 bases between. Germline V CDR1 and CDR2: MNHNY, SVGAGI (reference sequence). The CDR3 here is CASRSHDLDNGYGYTF. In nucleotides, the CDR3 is TGTGCCAGCAGGTCGCACGACCTCGACAACGGCTATGGCTACACCTTC.

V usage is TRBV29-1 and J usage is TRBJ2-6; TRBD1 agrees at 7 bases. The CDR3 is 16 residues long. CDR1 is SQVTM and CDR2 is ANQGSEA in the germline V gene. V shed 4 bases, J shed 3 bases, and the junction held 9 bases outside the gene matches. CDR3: CSVASTGVGGANVLTF. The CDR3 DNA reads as TGCAGCGTTGCGAGCACAGGGGTCGGTGGGGCCAACGTCCTGACTTTC.

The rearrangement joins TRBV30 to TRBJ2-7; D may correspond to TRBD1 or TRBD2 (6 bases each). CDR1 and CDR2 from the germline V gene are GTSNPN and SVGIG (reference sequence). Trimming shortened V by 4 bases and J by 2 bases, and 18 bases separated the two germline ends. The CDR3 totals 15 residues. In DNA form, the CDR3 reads TGTGCCTGGATAAAAATGGGGGGCCCACCCTACGAGCAGTACTTC. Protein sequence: CAWIKMGGPPYEQYF.

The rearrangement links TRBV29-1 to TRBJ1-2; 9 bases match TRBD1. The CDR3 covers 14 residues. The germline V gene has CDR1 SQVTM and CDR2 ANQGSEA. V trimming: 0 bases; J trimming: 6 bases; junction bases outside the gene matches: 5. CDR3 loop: CSVEDKGTGNGYTF. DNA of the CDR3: TGCAGCGTTGAAGATAAGGGGACAGGGAATGGCTACACCTTC.

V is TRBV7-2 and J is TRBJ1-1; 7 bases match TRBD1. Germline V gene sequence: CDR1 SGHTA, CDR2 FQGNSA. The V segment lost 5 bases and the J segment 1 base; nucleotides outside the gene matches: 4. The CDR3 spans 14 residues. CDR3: CASSPGGSNTEAFF. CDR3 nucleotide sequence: TGTGCCAGCAGCCCAGGGGGTTCGAACACTGAAGCTTTCTTT.